What follows is one T cell receptor beta chain and its context. As yet, its antigen is unknown. This sample stems from a study of OX40 agonist ivuxolimab in advanced cancers. Sequencing was performed with immunoSEQ multiplex PCR; in TCRdb, only in-frame clones are kept and a portion is missing. In the table there are 20,000 to 25,000 clones, approximately 86% of which are singletons. Germline V gene lookup returns CDR1 MDHEN and CDR2 SYDVKM. The CDR3 extends over 14 amino acids. V lost 3 bases and J lost 6, with 14 bases in between. The study's findings and limits: The expanded peripheral T cells' antigen specificity was not determined. CD8+ T cells (on average) carried more expanded clones than CD4+ T cells. Partial responders receiving 0.1-3.0 mg/kg showed among the lowest clonal expansion.

This receptor was obtained from an adult with an advanced solid tumor such as melanoma, head and neck, liver or kidney cancer. The rearrangement links TRBV28 to TRBJ1-1; possible D gene TRBD1, 6 bases. Material: CD4+ or CD8+ T cells sorted from blood, obtained in a trial of the OX40 agonist ivuxolimab. CDR3 region: CASSLEGYRAEAFF. CDR3 coding DNA: TGTGCCAGCAGTTTGGAGGGCTACAGGGCTGAAGCTTTCTTT.